These 24 T cell receptor beta chains were all obtained from the same sample, sequenced in a study of cytomegalovirus exposure and HLA in healthy donors. The PCR made use of 60 Vbeta and 13 Jbeta primers. This table comes from immunoSEQ multiplex PCR, and its TCRdb copy is limited to in-frame clones, with some not included. The sample comprises more than 85,000 clones, approximately 81% of which are singletons, and 4.1% rests with the top ten. The sequenced sample was PBMCs. These receptors originate from a female donor in good health and CMV-seropositive.

This clone was seen a handful of times. The chain is built from TRBV6-1 and TRBJ2-1; 9 bases are shared with TRBD2. This CDR3 contains 14 residues. The germline CDR1 and CDR2 sequences are MNHNS and SASEGT. V shed 0 bases, J shed 10 bases, and the junction held 4 bases outside the gene matches. The CDR3 DNA is TGTGCCAGCAGTGAAGCAAGGAGCGGGAGGGAGCAGTTCTTC. It specifies CASSEARSGREQFF.

This clone showed up just a few times. A read error may account for a junction end that differs from germline. This chain joins TRBV7-9 and TRBJ2-2; TRBD2 matches 10 bases. The CDR3 runs to 19 residues. CDR1 SEHNR and CDR2 FQNEAQ come from the germline V gene (reference sequence). The CDR3: CSSSLGASGGERSLGELFF. The CDR3, as DNA: TGTTCCAGCAGCTTAGGAGCTAGCGGGGGCGAACGGTCCTTAGGGGAGCTGTTTTTT. The whole variable domain, filled in from reference TRBV7-9 and TRBJ2-2, reads DTGVSQNPRHKITKRGQNVTFRCDPISEHNRLYWYRQTLGQGPEFLTYFQNEAQLEKSRLLSDRFSAERPKGSFSTLEIQRTEQGDSAMYLCSSSLGASGGERSLGELFFGEGSRLTVL.

The chain carries TRBV21-1 and TRBJ2-1; TRBD1, as called in the table, went unchecked against the DNA. TRBV21-1 is designated a pseudogene. The CDR3 runs 11 residues. Written as DNA, the CDR3 is TGTGCACCGACAGGGGGCCAACCTTGGTTCTTC. The encoded protein is CAPTGGQPWFF.

This clone was observed a handful of times. CDR3 DNA: TGTGCCAGCAGCTTTCGTCCGGGGGGTAGCTCCTACAATGAGCAGTTCTTC. Protein sequence: CASSFRPGGSSYNEQFF. This chain links TRBV7-2 with TRBJ2-1, with 7 bases lining up with TRBD2. The CDR3 loop spans 17 amino acids. Germline CDR1 and CDR2: SGHTA and FQGNSA. V lost 3 bases and J lost 0; bases outside the gene matches: 8.

The chain recombines TRBV7-2 with TRBJ2-5, with D unresolved. From germline, CDR1 is SGHTA and CDR2 FQGNSA. The CDR3 is 13 amino acids. V lost 6 bases, J lost 5 bases, and 13 bases lay in between. The CDR3 loop reads CASSFSAGETQYF. CDR3 DNA sequence: TGTGCCAGCAGTTTTTCCGCCGGGGAGACCCAGTACTTC.

The chain combines TRBV18 with TRBJ2-7, with D perhaps TRBD1 (5 bases). CDR3 size: 16 residues. Germline values: CDR1 KGHSH, CDR2 LQKENI. Trimming stripped 0 bases from V and 5 bases from J, with 17 bases between. CDR3 in DNA: TGTGCCAGCTCACCACCGACTTTCCCGCCGGACAACGAGCAGTACTTC. Its protein is CASSPPTFPPDNEQYF.

This clone was detected a few times. The rearrangement joins TRBV5-1 to TRBJ1-4; D possibly corresponds to TRBD1 (5 bases). CDR1 SGHRS and CDR2 YFSETQ come from the germline V gene. The CDR3 has 14 amino acids. Trimming cost V 0 bases and J 8 bases, with 11 bases left between them. The CDR3 reads CASSLDYRNEKLFF. CDR3 nucleotides: TGCGCCAGCAGCTTGGACTACAGGAACGAAAAACTGTTTTTT.

The chain couples TRBV30 to TRBJ1-4, with D possibly being TRBD1 (6 bases). The CDR3 totals 16 residues. The germline V gene encodes CDR1 GTSNPN and CDR2 SVGIG (reference sequence). V dropped 5 bases and J dropped 5 bases, with 21 bases sitting between them. CDR3 region: CAWSRSLGQPNEKLFF. The CDR3 DNA is TGTGCCTGGTCCCGGAGCCTGGGACAACCCAATGAAAAACTGTTTTTT.

The chain recombines TRBV6-5 with TRBJ2-7, with D perhaps matching TRBD1 (5 bases). Trimming pared 5 bases from V and 4 bases from J, leaving 15 bases between. The CDR3 consists of 14 residues. Germline lookup yields CDR1 MNHEY and CDR2 SVGAGI. CDR3 region: CASSSRSGLYEQYF. DNA for the CDR3: TGTGCCAGCAGTAGCCGGTCAGGGCTATACGAGCAGTACTTC.

The CDR3 reads CASSMRAGGPWSEKLFF. The CDR3 DNA reads as TGTGCCAGTAGTATGAGGGCGGGCGGACCCTGGAGTGAAAAACTGTTTTTT. This chain uses TRBV19 with TRBJ1-4; D gene unclear. The germline V and J ends were trimmed by 3 bases and 7 bases, with 21 bases remaining between them. CDR1 LNHDA and CDR2 SQIVND come from the germline V gene (reference sequence). This CDR3 region has 17 residues.

The J gene is TRBJ2-6, the V gene TRBV28; 12 positions match TRBD1. The CDR3 consists of 19 residues. The V segment lost 4 bases and the J segment 2 bases; nucleotides outside the gene matches: 9. Per the germline V gene, CDR1 is MDHEN and CDR2 is SYDVKM. The CDR3 bases are TGTGCCAGCAGTTCACCTCCGGGACAGGGGGCCCCTGGGGCCAACGTCCTGACTTTC. Translated: CASSSPPGQGAPGANVLTF.

V usage is TRBV11-2 and J usage is TRBJ1-1; D gene ambiguous. Trimming left V 4 bases short and J 4 bases short, with 16 bases between. Germline V gene data show CDR1 as SGHAT and CDR2 as FQNNGV. The CDR3 consists of 15 residues. CDR3 bases: TGTGCCAGCAGCTCGTCCCCTAGTGAGGTCACTGAAGCTTTCTTT. Protein product: CASSSSPSEVTEAFF.

The V gene is TRBV20-1, the J gene TRBJ2-7, with D perhaps TRBD2 (5 bases). From germline, CDR1 is DFQATT and CDR2 SNEGSKA (reference sequence). V gave up 3 bases and J gave up 6 bases, with 9 bases separating them. The CDR3 contains 11 residues. CDR3 DNA: TGCAGTGCTAGCCCCGGGGTCGAGCAGTACTTC. It specifies CSASPGVEQYF.

As for this clone: A read error may produce the germline difference seen at one junction end. This chain links TRBV5-5 with TRBJ2-4, with 8 bases identical to TRBD1. CDR1 SGHKS and CDR2 YYEKEE come from the germline V gene (reference sequence). CDR3 length: 16 residues. CDR3 sequence reads: CASSFVDRGAKNSQYF. As DNA, the CDR3 is TGTGCCAGCAGCTTTGTAGACAGGGGAGCCAAAAACAGTCAGTACTTC.

CDR3 sequence: CASSGRTGALEKLFF. The CDR3 DNA sequence: TGTGCCAGCAGCGGAAGGACAGGGGCGTTAGAAAAACTGTTTTTT. The chain links TRBV2 to TRBJ1-4; 9 nucleotides match TRBD1. Per the germline V gene, CDR1 is SNHLY and CDR2 is FYNNEI. The V gene end was trimmed by 6 bases and the J gene end by 8 bases; junction bases not matched to a gene: 10. The CDR3 extends over 15 amino acids.

This rearrangement joins TRBV5-1 to TRBJ2-1, with TRBD2 identical over 13 bases. Germline V gene sequence: CDR1 SGHRS, CDR2 YFSETQ. The CDR3 spans 14 residues. V lost 4 bases to trimming and J lost 8 bases; unmatched junction nucleotides: 3. In DNA, the CDR3 is TGCGCCAGCAGCCCGGGGACTAGCGGGGATGAGCAGTTCTTC. Protein: CASSPGTSGDEQFF.

The J gene is TRBJ2-7, the V gene TRBV7-8, with 7 bases aligning to TRBD1. Trimming removed 3 bases from V and 1 base from J; junction bases left unmatched: 6. The CDR3 consists of 15 residues. Germline V lookup: CDR1 SGHVS, CDR2 FQNEAQ. CDR3 in DNA: TGTGCCAGCAGCTTGGGTTTACAGGGGTCCTACGAGCAGTACTTC. Protein sequence: CASSLGLQGSYEQYF.

The V and J genes are TRBV6-5 and TRBJ1-2, with D uncertain. Germline V gene data show CDR1 as MNHEY and CDR2 as SVGAGI. Deletions cut 1 base from V and 4 bases from J, with 16 bases between. The CDR3 contains 16 residues. CDR3 bases: TGTGCCAGCAGTTACTTGGGGAGAGGATTAGGCTATGGCTACACCTTC. Residues: CASSYLGRGLGYGYTF.

This rearrangement joins TRBV6-1 to TRBJ1-6; no clear D gene. Germline CDR1 is MNHNS and CDR2 is SASEGT. V dropped 2 bases and J dropped 7 bases, with 12 bases sitting between them. The CDR3 is 15 residues long. CDR3 protein: CASSEPYRQNSPLHF. The CDR3, as DNA: TGTGCCAGCAGTGAACCCTACCGACAAAATTCACCCCTCCACTTT.

The rearrangement uses TRBV10-2 and TRBJ2-3; TRBD2 matches at 12 bases. V was clipped by 3 bases and J by 6 bases; unmatched bases: 1. This CDR3 contains 14 residues. Germline CDR1 reads WSHSY; CDR2 reads SAAADI. The CDR3: CASSDLAGGDTQYF. DNA of the CDR3: TGCGCCAGCAGTGACCTAGCGGGAGGGGATACGCAGTATTTT.

The table lists this clone with a count of one. The V and J genes are TRBV5-1 and TRBJ2-7, with TRBD2 identical over 8 bases. J gave up 10 bases and V 1 base, and 4 bases lay outside the gene matches. The CDR3 length is 12 residues. Germline-derived CDR1 and CDR2 are SGHRS and YFSETQ. CDR3 in amino acids: CASSLNGGGQYF. The CDR3 DNA is TGCGCCAGCAGCTTGAACGGGGGGGGTCAGTACTTC.

In its sample, this clone was seen a few times. The chain uses TRBV25-1 and TRBJ1-5, with 7 bases aligning to TRBD1. The CDR3 spans 15 residues. CDR1 and CDR2 (germline): MGHDK, SYGVNS. The J segment lost 3 bases and the V segment lost 1 base, leaving 3 bases of the junction unmatched. CDR3 nucleotide sequence: TGTGCCAGCAGTGAATCGGACAGGCCCAATCAGCCCCAGCATTTT. Translated, it gives CASSESDRPNQPQHF. Supplemented by reference TRBV25-1 and TRBJ1-5, the full variable domain reads EADIYQTPRYLVIGTGKKITLECSQTMGHDKMYWYQQDPGMELHLIHYSYGVNSTEKGDLSSESTVSRIRTEHFPLTLESARPSHTSQYLCASSESDRPNQPQHFGDGTRLSIL.

This chain links TRBV5-6 with TRBJ2-1, with D hard to call. Looked up from germline, CDR1 is SGHDT and CDR2 is YYEEEE. The CDR3 covers 14 residues. Trimming removed 4 bases at V and 9 bases at J, with 17 bases between. The CDR3 DNA reads TGTGCCAGCAGCCCCAGACCCAGACTGCCTGAGCAGTTCTTC. Protein sequence: CASSPRPRLPEQFF.

The CDR3 DNA follows: TGTGCCAGTCGACTGGGGGACAGCCCCATCACAGATACGCAGTATTTT. Its protein product is CASRLGDSPITDTQYF. V is TRBV19 and J is TRBJ2-3; 7 nucleotides line up with TRBD1. Per germline, CDR1 LNHDA and CDR2 SQIVND (reference sequence). V was clipped by 8 bases and J by 2 bases; unmatched bases: 13. This CDR3 is 16 amino acids long.